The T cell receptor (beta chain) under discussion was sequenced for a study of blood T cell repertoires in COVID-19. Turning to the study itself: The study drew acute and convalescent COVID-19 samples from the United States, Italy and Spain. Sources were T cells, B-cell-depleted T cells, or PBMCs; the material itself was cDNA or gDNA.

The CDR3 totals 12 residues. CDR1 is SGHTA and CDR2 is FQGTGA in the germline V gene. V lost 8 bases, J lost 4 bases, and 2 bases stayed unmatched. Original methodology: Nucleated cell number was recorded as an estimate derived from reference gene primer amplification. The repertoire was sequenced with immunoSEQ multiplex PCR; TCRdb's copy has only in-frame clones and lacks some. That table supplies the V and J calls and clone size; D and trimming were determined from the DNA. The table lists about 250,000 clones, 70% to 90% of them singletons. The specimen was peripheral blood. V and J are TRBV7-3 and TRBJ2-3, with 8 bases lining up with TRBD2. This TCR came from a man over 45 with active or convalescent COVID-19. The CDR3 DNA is TGTGCCAGCGCGGGAGGTGCAGATACGCAGTATTTT. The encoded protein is CASAGGADTQYF.